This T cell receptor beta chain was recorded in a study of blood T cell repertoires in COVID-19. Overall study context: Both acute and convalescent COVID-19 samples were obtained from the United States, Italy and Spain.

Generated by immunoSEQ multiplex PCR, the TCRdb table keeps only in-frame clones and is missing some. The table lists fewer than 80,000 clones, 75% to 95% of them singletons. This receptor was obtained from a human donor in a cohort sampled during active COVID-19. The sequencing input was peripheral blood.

The CDR3 spells CASKGAVNYGYTF. In nucleotides, the CDR3 is TGTGCCAGCAAGGGGGCCGTTAACTATGGCTACACCTTC. The chain combines TRBV25-1 with TRBJ1-2; 7 nucleotides match TRBD1. Unmatched junction bases numbered 3, after V lost 7 bases and J lost 1 base. CDR3 length: 13 residues. Germline V gene lookup returns CDR1 MGHDK and CDR2 SYGVNS.